The 4 T cell receptor beta chains in this list originate from one sample, sequenced in a study of OX40 agonist ivuxolimab in advanced cancers. Clones were sequenced by immunoSEQ multiplex PCR, and TCRdb holds only the in-frame ones, with some missing. The table shows approximately 60,000 clones, with 85% to 90% occurring only once. Material: CD4+ or CD8+ T cells sorted from blood, obtained in a trial of the OX40 agonist ivuxolimab. The receptor set was obtained from an adult with an advanced solid tumor such as melanoma, head and neck, liver or kidney cancer.

As DNA, the CDR3 is TGTGCCAGCAGTCGCTTTGGGGGGTACGAGCAGTACTTC. Amino acid sequence: CASSRFGGYEQYF. The chain has TRBV27 and TRBJ2-7, with D maybe TRBD2 (6 bases). The CDR3 consists of 13 residues. Germline CDR1 is MNHEY and CDR2 is SMNVEV (reference sequence). V dropped 5 bases and J dropped 4 bases, with 12 bases sitting between them.

This chain joins TRBV28 and TRBJ2-7; TRBD2 matches 8 bases. Germline assignment: CDR1 MDHEN and CDR2 SYDVKM. The J segment lost 0 bases and the V segment lost 5 bases, leaving 6 bases of the junction unmatched. The CDR3 totals 15 residues. CDR3 in amino acids: CASSPYSGSSYEQYF. In nucleotides, the CDR3 is TGTGCCAGCAGTCCTTACAGCGGGAGCTCCTACGAGCAGTACTTC.

This chain links TRBV25-1 with TRBJ2-2; tentatively, D is TRBD1 or TRBD2 (6 bases each). Germline CDR1 reads MGHDK; CDR2 reads SYGVNS. V lost 8 bases to trimming and J lost 9 bases, with 16 bases between them. The CDR3 extends over 13 amino acids. CDR3 bases: TGTGCCAGCCACGAAGACGGGGGCAGGGAGCTGTTTTTT. Its translation is CASHEDGGRELFF.

V gene TRBV2 combines with J gene TRBJ1-2; the match to TRBD1 covers 9 bases. CDR3 length: 13 amino acids. Per the germline V gene, CDR1 is SNHLY and CDR2 is FYNNEI. Trimming took 7 bases from V and 10 from J; bases not matched to a gene: 10. In nucleotides, the CDR3 is TGTGCCAGCAAACGCCGGGACAGGGCCTCCTACACCTTC. Its translation: CASKRRDRASYTF. The full variable domain, completed using reference TRBV2 and TRBJ1-2, is EPEVTQTPSHQVTQMGQEVILRCVPISNHLYFYWYRQILGQKVEFLVSFYNNEISEKSEIFDDQFSVERPDGSNFTLKIRSTKLEDSAMYFCASKRRDRASYTFGSGTRLTVV.